The 30 T cell receptor beta chains listed next were all sequenced from one sample in a study of naive and memory T cell subsets. An equimolar mix of two oligonucleotides served as the beta constant-region primer for TRBC1 and TRBC2. The ligated cDNA underwent four PCR rounds using SP2 and nested alpha and beta constant-region primers. TCRdb passed the UMI-ligation and nested PCR reads through MiXCR, listing each CDR3 protein once. The table shows about 99,000 distinct CDR3 sequences, with more than 14% occurring only once. These receptors have no identified antigens. The study, taken as a whole, reports: A few larger clonotypes appeared in naive repertoires, especially CD8, possibly memory cells re-expressing CD45RA.

The sequenced sample was naive CD8+ T cells from blood. These TCRs come from a human donor in good health.

In its sample, this clonotype was seen a few times. V and J are TRBV6-5 and TRBJ2-4, with D unresolved. Germline values: CDR1 MNHEY, CDR2 SVGAGI. The CDR3 is made up of 16 amino acids. Trimming cost V 5 bases and J 7 bases, with 21 bases left between them. In DNA, the CDR3 is TGTGCCAGCAGTGAGAAGTTCGGAGCACGAAAGAACATTCAGTACTTC. As protein: CASSEKFGARKNIQYF.

CDR3 sequence: CASSLYLAGVNEQYF. CDR3 in DNA: TGTGCCAGCAGCTTATACCTAGCGGGAGTGAACGAGCAGTACTTC. This chain uses TRBV7-9 with TRBJ2-7, with TRBD2 matching 10 bases. The CDR3 covers 15 residues. Germline trimming cut 2 bases from V and 5 bases from J; bases unmatched to any gene: 6. Germline-derived CDR1 and CDR2 are SEHNR and FQNEAQ (reference sequence).

This clonotype was counted many times. The chain combines TRBV4-2 with TRBJ1-4; TRBD1 matches 7 bases. The CDR3 covers 14 residues. The ends lost 2 bases at V and 7 bases at J; junction bases unmatched: 4. Germline V gene data show CDR1 as LGHNA and CDR2 as YNFKEQ. In nucleotides, the CDR3 is TGTGCCAGCAGCCAAAGGACAGGCATTGAAAAACTGTTTTTT. It translates to CASSQRTGIEKLFF.

Ten or more counts support this clonotype. This chain links TRBV4-3 with TRBJ2-7, with 10 bases identical to TRBD2. The CDR3 is 15 residues long. Germline V CDR1 and CDR2: LGHNA, YSLEER. V dropped 0 bases and J dropped 6; count of bases not matched to a gene: 5. The CDR3 loop is CASSQDWLAGVEQYF. The CDR3 DNA reads as TGCGCCAGCAGCCAAGATTGGCTAGCGGGGGTCGAGCAGTACTTC.

V is TRBV2 and J is TRBJ1-1; D not certain. The V gene lost 9 bases and the J gene lost 4 bases, with 12 bases spanning the gap. This CDR3 is built from 12 residues. Germline-derived CDR1 and CDR2 are SNHLY and FYNNEI. The CDR3 sequence is CARTGGSTEAFF. In DNA, the CDR3 is TGTGCCAGGACCGGTGGAAGCACTGAAGCTTTCTTT.

The table lists this clonotype with many counts. The chain joins TRBV7-2 to TRBJ2-3, with 7 bases that match TRBD2. The V gene's germline CDR1 is SGHTA and CDR2 FQGNSA. The CDR3 is made up of 13 amino acids. The V segment lost 5 bases and the J segment 5 bases; nucleotides outside the gene matches: 4. CDR3: CASSRASGDTQYF. The CDR3 coding sequence is TGTGCCAGCAGCAGGGCTAGCGGAGATACGCAGTATTTT.

This clonotype came up a few times. This rearrangement joins TRBV20-1 to TRBJ1-5; possible D gene TRBD1, 5 bases. The germline V gene has CDR1 DFQATT and CDR2 SNEGSKA (reference sequence). V was cut by 5 bases and J by 3 bases, with 20 bases left in between. The CDR3 sequence is 16 residues long. CDR3 bases: TGCAGTGCTTACTTACGGGAGCGGGGACCCAATCAGCCCCAGCATTTT. This sequence encodes CSAYLRERGPNQPQHF.

The chain combines TRBV9 with TRBJ2-3; perhaps TRBD1 as D (6 bases). Trimming left V 0 bases short and J 5 bases short, with 13 bases between. Germline values: CDR1 SGDLS, CDR2 YYNGEE. The CDR3 has 15 residues. CDR3 in amino acids: CASSVANRGGDTQYF. The CDR3 DNA reads TGTGCCAGCAGCGTAGCTAATAGAGGGGGAGATACGCAGTATTTT.

A few counts support this clonotype. The rearrangement uses TRBV24-1 and TRBJ1-3, with D unclear. V was trimmed by 1 base and J by 4 bases, leaving 13 bases between them. Germline lookup yields CDR1 KGHDR and CDR2 SFDVKD. The CDR3 totals 16 residues. CDR3 sequence: CATSDFPVVRGNTIYF. In DNA, the CDR3 is TGTGCCACCAGTGATTTTCCCGTAGTGAGAGGAAACACCATATATTTT.

This clonotype was observed once. Being one base from a much bigger clone, this may be a read error. The V and J genes are TRBV27 and TRBJ2-1; perhaps TRBD2 as D (6 bases). This CDR3 spans 15 amino acids. CDR1 MNHEY and CDR2 SMNVEV come from the germline V gene (reference sequence). The germline V and J ends were trimmed by 4 bases and 6 bases, with 16 bases remaining between them. For the CDR3, the DNA is TGTGCCAGCAGTTCCCCGGGTAGCGGAGGCAATGAGCAGTTCTTC. Protein product: CASSSPGSGGNEQFF.

The rearrangement joins TRBV12-3 or TRBV12-4 to TRBJ1-2, with no clear D. V lost 1 base and J 7 bases, leaving 16 bases between the germline ends. The CDR3 consists of 15 residues. This CDR3 reads CASSLVPGSSAGYTF. CDR3 nucleotide sequence: TGTGCCAGCAGTTTAGTTCCGGGTTCGTCGGCTGGCTACACCTTC.

This clonotype was seen only a few times. The chain combines TRBV30 with TRBJ2-1, with 8 bases fitting TRBD1. Germline V gene sequence: CDR1 GTSNPN, CDR2 SVGIG (reference sequence). V dropped 0 bases and J dropped 13; count of bases not matched to a gene: 5. The CDR3 has 12 amino acids. The CDR3 protein is CAWSVGDRLQFF. CDR3 nucleotide sequence: TGTGCCTGGAGTGTTGGGGACAGGCTACAGTTCTTC.

The chain joins TRBV6-2 or TRBV6-3 to TRBJ2-1; D uncertain. V dropped 7 bases and J dropped 6 bases, with 10 bases sitting between them. The CDR3 loop spans 12 amino acids. Germline V gives CDR1 MNHEY, CDR2 SVGEGT. Here the CDR3 reads CASTDPGNEQFF. CDR3 bases: TGTGCCAGCACCGACCCTGGCAATGAGCAGTTCTTC.

The CDR3 region is CASSSRQGAYNEQFF. The CDR3 region has the DNA TGTGCCAGCAGTTCCAGACAGGGGGCCTACAATGAGCAGTTCTTC. The genes are TRBV12-3 or TRBV12-4 and TRBJ2-1; 9 nucleotides agree with TRBD1. V lost 4 bases, J lost 2 bases, and 3 bases stayed unmatched. CDR3 size: 15 residues.

This clonotype was found a few times. The V call is TRBV4-3, the J call TRBJ2-7; D unclear. Trimming shortened V by 3 bases and J by 0 bases, and 12 bases separated the two germline ends. The CDR3 is 15 amino acids. Germline values: CDR1 LGHNA, CDR2 YSLEER. This CDR3 is CASSQSAVSSYEQYF. In DNA, the CDR3 is TGCGCCAGCAGCCAGAGCGCGGTGAGCTCCTACGAGCAGTACTTC.

The CDR3 loop reads CASSQEWGEQPQHF. CDR3 nucleotide sequence: TGCGCCAGCAGCCAAGAATGGGGGGAACAGCCCCAGCATTTT. J is TRBJ1-5 and V is TRBV4-3, with D possibly TRBD1 on 5 matching bases. Germline values: CDR1 LGHNA, CDR2 YSLEER. Trimming removed 0 bases from V and 7 bases from J, with 10 bases in between. The CDR3 is made up of 14 amino acids.

The chain couples TRBV2 to TRBJ2-5, with D perhaps TRBD1 (5 bases). Looked up from germline, CDR1 is SNHLY and CDR2 is FYNNEI. CDR3 length: 18 residues. Trimming pared 5 bases from V and 2 bases from J, leaving 24 bases between. CDR3 residues: CASSLKASGFGWQETQYF. CDR3 in DNA: TGTGCCAGCAGTCTCAAAGCCTCAGGGTTCGGGTGGCAAGAGACCCAGTACTTC.

This clonotype was observed a handful of times. This chain connects TRBV4-3 to TRBJ2-3; TRBD2 aligns across 8 bases. Germline V gene sequence: CDR1 LGHNA, CDR2 YSLEER. The CDR3 has 15 amino acids. V shed 1 base, J shed 4 bases, and the junction held 4 bases outside the gene matches. In DNA form, the CDR3 reads TGCGCCAGCAGCCAAGCTACTAGCGGAGCAGATACGCAGTATTTT. This sequence encodes CASSQATSGADTQYF.

This clonotype was observed a few times. This chain links TRBV10-2 with TRBJ2-3; D possibly corresponds to TRBD2 (6 bases). Deletions cut 3 bases from V and 3 bases from J, with 10 bases between. The CDR3 is made up of 14 amino acids. CDR1 and CDR2 (germline): WSHSY, SAAADI. The CDR3 sequence is CASSELAETDTQYF. The CDR3 DNA follows: TGCGCCAGCAGTGAATTAGCGGAAACAGATACGCAGTATTTT.

This clonotype was found many times. The rearrangement links TRBV29-1 to TRBJ2-2; D tentatively fits TRBD1 or TRBD2 (5 bases each). From germline, CDR1 is SQVTM and CDR2 ANQGSEA. The CDR3 spans 13 residues. Trimming took off 6 bases at V and 6 bases at J, with 14 bases between the two ends. The CDR3 loop is CSVSQGDPGELFF. The CDR3 DNA follows: TGCAGCGTGAGCCAAGGGGACCCCGGGGAGCTGTTTTTT.

V is TRBV11-2 and J is TRBJ2-3; 9 bases map to TRBD2. Germline V CDR1 and CDR2: SGHAT, FQNNGV. This CDR3 has 16 residues. The J segment lost 0 bases and the V segment lost 3 bases, leaving 4 bases of the junction unmatched. In DNA form, the CDR3 reads TGTGCCAGCAGCTTTAGCGGGAGCCTAAGCACAGATACGCAGTATTTT. Residues: CASSFSGSLSTDTQYF. Variable domain in full (rest from reference TRBV11-2 and TRBJ2-3): EAGVAQSPRYKIIEKRQSVAFWCNPISGHATLYWYQQILGQGPKLLIQFQNNGVVDDSQLPKDRFSAERLKGVDSTLKIQPAKLEDSAVYLCASSFSGSLSTDTQYFGPGTRLTVL.

This clonotype was counted many times. The chain carries TRBV18 and TRBJ2-7; TRBD1 matches at 7 bases. The CDR3 covers 15 residues. CDR1 and CDR2 (germline): KGHSH, LQKENI. V trimming: 8 bases; J trimming: 0 bases; junction bases outside the gene matches: 10. CDR3 region: CASRSDWDSSYEQYF. Here the CDR3 DNA reads TGTGCCAGCAGAAGTGACTGGGACAGCTCCTACGAGCAGTACTTC. The full variable domain, completed using reference TRBV18 and TRBJ2-7, is NAGVMQNPRHLVRRRGQEARLRCSPMKGHSHVYWYRQLPEEGLKFMVYLQKENIIDESGMPKERFSAEFPKEGPSILRIQQVVRGDSAAYFCASRSDWDSSYEQYFGPGTRLTVT.

J is TRBJ2-7 and V is TRBV12-3 or TRBV12-4; D not certain. V lost 3 bases, J lost 2 bases, and 5 bases lay in between. The CDR3 is made up of 12 amino acids. The DNA for the CDR3 is TGTGCCAGCAGTTTGCACCCCTACGAGCAGTACTTC. This gives the protein CASSLHPYEQYF.

This clonotype was picked up a small number of times. In nucleotides, the CDR3 is TGTGCCACCAGCAGAGATCGAGGACAGGCCCGCGAGCAGTACTTC. It translates to CATSRDRGQAREQYF. The chain is built from TRBV15 and TRBJ2-7, with 7 bases fitting TRBD1. This CDR3 region has 15 residues. After removal of 0 bases from V and 6 bases from J, the junction contained 8 bases not matched to a gene. Per the germline V gene, CDR1 is LNHNV and CDR2 is YYDKDF (reference sequence).

V is TRBV5-5 and J is TRBJ2-5, with D hard to call. CDR3 length: 15 residues. With 0 bases removed from V and 1 base from J, the gap between germline ends came to 10 bases. Per germline, CDR1 SGHKS and CDR2 YYEKEE (reference sequence). Written as DNA, the CDR3 is TGTGCCAGCAGCTTGGTGGGCAGCTTCCAAGAGACCCAGTACTTC. The encoded protein is CASSLVGSFQETQYF. Full variable domain (outside the CDR3, taken from reference TRBV5-5 and TRBJ2-5): DAGVTQSPTHLIKTRGQQVTLRCSPISGHKSVSWYQQVLGQGPQFIFQYYEKEERGRGNFPDRFSARQFPNYSSELNVNALLLGDSALYLCASSLVGSFQETQYFGPGTRLLVL.

For the CDR3, the DNA is TGTGCCAGCCAACCCGGGGTAGCGGGGCCCTACGAGCAGTACTTC. Its translation: CASQPGVAGPYEQYF. V is TRBV27 and J is TRBJ2-7; 8 bases match TRBD2. Germline V gene sequence: CDR1 MNHEY, CDR2 SMNVEV (reference sequence). Trimming cost V 8 bases and J 2 bases; bases outside gene matches: 11. CDR3 length: 15 amino acids.

Written as DNA, the CDR3 is TGTGCCAGCCAAAACGCCGGGAGGCTCTACAATGAGCAGTTCTTC. It codes for CASQNAGRLYNEQFF. V is TRBV11-3 and J is TRBJ2-1; 7 bases match TRBD2. V gave up 8 bases and J gave up 3 bases; unmatched junction bases: 10. The CDR3 consists of 15 residues. CDR1 and CDR2 from the germline V gene are SGHNT and YENEEA.

V usage is TRBV29-1 and J usage is TRBJ2-7; D possibly corresponds to TRBD2 (6 bases). Germline CDR1 SQVTM, CDR2 ANQGSEA. CDR3 length: 13 residues. V was cut by 5 bases and J by 4 bases, with 15 bases left in between. The CDR3 is CSVRLGMGYEQYF. In DNA form, the CDR3 reads TGCAGCGTTCGACTAGGGATGGGGTACGAGCAGTACTTC.

This chain links TRBV12-3 or TRBV12-4 with TRBJ1-2; possibly TRBD1 for D (5 bases). The CDR3 is 11 residues long. V was shortened by 5 bases and J by 7 bases, with 8 bases between the two germline ends. In DNA form, the CDR3 reads TGTGCCAGCAGTAGGGGATCTGGCTACACCTTC. This translates into CASSRGSGYTF.

This clonotype came up a few times. The V call is TRBV7-9, the J call TRBJ2-5; 14 positions match TRBD2. This CDR3 has 17 residues. Germline V gene lookup returns CDR1 SEHNR and CDR2 FQNEAQ (reference sequence). J gave up 3 bases and V 5 bases, and 8 bases lay outside the gene matches. For the CDR3, the DNA is TGTGCCAGCAGCCCGGTTCTGGGACTAGCGGGGGAAGAGACCCAGTACTTC. Amino acid sequence: CASSPVLGLAGEETQYF.